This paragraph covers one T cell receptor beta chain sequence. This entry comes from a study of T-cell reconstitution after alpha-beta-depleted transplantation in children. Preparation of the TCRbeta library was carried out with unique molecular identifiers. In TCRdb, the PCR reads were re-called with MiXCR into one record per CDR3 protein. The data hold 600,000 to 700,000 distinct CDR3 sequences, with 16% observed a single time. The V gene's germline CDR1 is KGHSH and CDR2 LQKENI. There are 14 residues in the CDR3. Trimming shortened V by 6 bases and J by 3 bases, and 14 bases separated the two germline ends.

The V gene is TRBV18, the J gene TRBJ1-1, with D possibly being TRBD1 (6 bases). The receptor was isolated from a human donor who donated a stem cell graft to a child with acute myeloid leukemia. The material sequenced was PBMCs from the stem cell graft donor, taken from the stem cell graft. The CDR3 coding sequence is TGTGCCAGCTCGGCTAAGGGGGGGGACACTGAAGCTTTCTTT. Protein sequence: CASSAKGGDTEAFF.